This TCR beta chain came from a study of T cell responses to AZD1222 COVID-19 vaccine. Study-level background: Samples with a second dose at about 4 or about 12 weeks were pooled together. Whole-study results and caveats: Donors in the cohort were predominantly white British and more often female, and clonal diversity was possibly underestimated.

Using immunoSEQ multiplex PCR, the repertoire was profiled, and TCRdb retains in-frame clones only, with some absent. Of approximately 90,000 clones detected, about 92% appear once; the ten largest clones hold 2.2%. CDR1 is SGDLS, CDR2 YYNGEE, per germline. The CDR3 contains 15 residues. The V and J ends lost 0 bases and 0 bases respectively, with 7 bases between them. With respect to this clone: What it recognizes is unknown.

The starting material was peripheral blood, obtained on day 0 of AZD1222 vaccination. The rearrangement uses TRBV9 and TRBJ1-3, with D unclear. This sequence was found in an adult in good health. The chain's CDR3 is CASSVAVTSGNTIYF. CDR3 bases: TGTGCCAGCAGCGTAGCCGTCACCTCTGGAAACACCATATATTTT.